The 13 T cell receptor beta chains below come from one sample, sequenced in a study of blood T cells in healthy people across ages. Then a second PCR, running roughly 6 to 12 cycles, was carried out with a sample-barcoded 5' primer and a J-beta primer mix. TCRdb ran MiXCR on the 5' RACE reads and lists one entry per CDR3 protein. The table lists 2 million or so distinct CDR3 sequences, 49% of them singletons, with over 2% in the top ten. The sequenced material came from blood. These receptors originate from a woman in her thirties or forties in good health.

Of note for this clonotype: The junction does not match germline at one end; this may be a read error. The J gene is TRBJ1-1, the V gene TRBV5-6; TRBD1 might be the D (5 bases). The CDR3 loop spans 14 amino acids. Germline loops: CDR1 SGHDT, CDR2 YYEEEE. The CDR3 spells CASSPGTVNAEAFF. CDR3 bases: TGTGCCAGCAGCCCGGGGACGGTGAACGCTGAAGCTTTCTTT.

The rearrangement links TRBV7-2 to TRBJ2-5; TRBD2 agrees at 7 bases. This CDR3 region has 14 residues. After removal of 2 bases from V and 5 bases from J, the junction contained 5 bases not matched to a gene. Looked up from germline, CDR1 is SGHTA and CDR2 is FQGNSA. CDR3 DNA: TGTGCCAGCAGCTTAAAGCGGGGAACGGAGACCCAGTACTTC. Protein sequence: CASSLKRGTETQYF.

V is TRBV15 and J is TRBJ2-4; 10 nucleotides agree with TRBD1. CDR3 length: 17 residues. Germline V CDR1 and CDR2: LNHNV, YYDKDF (reference sequence). Trimming removed 5 bases from V and 3 bases from J; junction bases left unmatched: 10. The DNA for the CDR3 is TGTGCCACCAGCCGCCTAGGGACAGGGGAAAGCAAAAACATTCAGTACTTC. The encoded protein is CATSRLGTGESKNIQYF.

The V gene is TRBV4-3, the J gene TRBJ2-4; unclear D gene. The end of the DNA aligns better with TRBJ2-7, so the J call may be wrong. Germline V gene lookup returns CDR1 LGHNA and CDR2 YSLEER. The length of the CDR3 is 14 residues. CDR3 in amino acids: CASSQVPDGYEQYF. The CDR3 coding sequence is TGCGCCAGCAGCCAAGTCCCGGACGGCTACGAGCAGTACTTC.

There are a few counts of this clonotype. CDR3 residues: CATSRDLQAAAKNIQYF. CDR3 DNA sequence: TGTGCCACCAGCAGAGATTTGCAGGCGGCGGCCAAAAACATTCAGTACTTC. The chain joins TRBV15 to TRBJ2-4, with D unclear. V shed 0 bases and J shed 1 base, with 13 bases lying between them. Germline lookup yields CDR1 LNHNV and CDR2 YYDKDF (reference sequence). The length of the CDR3 is 17 residues.

This clonotype was recorded once. The chain recombines TRBV4-2 with TRBJ2-4, with 8 positions matching TRBD2. This CDR3 spans 14 amino acids. Germline values: CDR1 LGHNA, CDR2 YNFKEQ. V shed 4 bases, J shed 4 bases, and the junction held 3 bases outside the gene matches. Written as DNA, the CDR3 is TGTGCCAGCAGCCCTCCGGGGGGGAAAAACATTCAGTACTTC. Protein product: CASSPPGGKNIQYF.

In this sample, this clonotype turned up a few times. This chain connects TRBV7-2 to TRBJ1-2; D gene unclear. Trimming pared 7 bases from V and 0 bases from J, leaving 15 bases between. Germline-derived CDR1 and CDR2 are SGHTA and FQGNSA. The length of the CDR3 is 15 residues. CDR3 amino acids: CASTRTGVANYGYTF. The DNA of the CDR3 is TGTGCCAGCACGAGGACCGGGGTAGCTAACTATGGCTACACCTTC.

The V and J genes are TRBV9 and TRBJ2-3; 10 bases align to TRBD2. The CDR3 consists of 15 residues. The germline gives CDR1 SGDLS, CDR2 YYNGEE. Germline trimming cut 4 bases from V and 5 bases from J; bases unmatched to any gene: 7. DNA for the CDR3: TGTGCCAGCAGCCAAACTAGCGGGGAAGGAGATACGCAGTATTTT. Translation: CASSQTSGEGDTQYF. The full variable domain, its missing parts supplied by reference TRBV9 and TRBJ2-3, is DSGVTQTPKHLITATGQRVTLRCSPRSGDLSVYWYQQSLDQGLQFLIQYYNGEERAKGNILERFSAQQFPDLHSELNLSSLELGDSALYFCASSQTSGEGDTQYFGPGTRLTVL.

This clonotype has only one observation. The genes are TRBV9 and TRBJ1-2; a possible D gene is TRBD1 (5 bases). V lost 3 bases and J 2 bases, leaving 14 bases between the germline ends. The length of the CDR3 is 15 residues. The V gene's germline CDR1 is SGDLS and CDR2 YYNGEE. The CDR3 reads CASSGRVSDNYGYTF. CDR3 in DNA: TGTGCCAGCAGCGGCAGGGTTTCTGACAACTATGGCTACACCTTC.

J is TRBJ2-7 and V is TRBV6-5, with a possible D match to TRBD1 (6 bases). V lost 0 bases and J 6 bases, leaving 18 bases between the germline ends. Germline CDR1 and CDR2: MNHEY and SVGAGI. The CDR3 spans 16 residues. The CDR3 DNA follows: TGTGCCAGCAGTTACTCGACCACAGGGTACGACTGCGAGCAGTACTTC. Residues: CASSYSTTGYDCEQYF.

A single count supports this clonotype. V usage is TRBV27 and J usage is TRBJ2-1; D is ambiguous. This CDR3 is 13 amino acids long. From germline, CDR1 is MNHEY and CDR2 SMNVEV (reference sequence). V lost 5 bases and J 3 bases, leaving 8 bases between the germline ends. The CDR3 sequence is CASSGWFYNEQFF. The CDR3, as DNA: TGTGCCAGCAGTGGTTGGTTCTACAATGAGCAGTTCTTC.

This chain links TRBV20-1 with TRBJ1-5; D perhaps matches TRBD1 (6 bases). In germline, CDR1 is DFQATT, CDR2 SNEGSKA (reference sequence). This CDR3 has 17 residues. The V end lost 0 bases, the J end lost 4 bases, and 19 bases lay between the germline ends. CDR3 loop: CSARDSLGALINQPQHF. The CDR3 DNA reads TGCAGTGCTAGAGATTCTTTGGGGGCCCTGATAAATCAGCCCCAGCATTTT.

There are a few counts of this clonotype. The V and J genes are TRBV6-5 and TRBJ2-3, with a weak D call TRBD2 (6 bases). This CDR3 is 15 amino acids long. The germline V gene has CDR1 MNHEY and CDR2 SVGAGI. Between the trimmed V and J ends, which lost 4 bases and 1 base, there was a span of 12 bases. CDR3 region: CASSSGGLRTDTQYF. The DNA of the CDR3 is TGTGCCAGCAGTTCCGGAGGACTACGCACAGATACGCAGTATTTT.